The entry below describes one T cell receptor beta chain. Germline loops: CDR1 LNHDA, CDR2 SQIVND (reference sequence). This CDR3 spans 16 amino acids. The V end lost 10 bases, the J end lost 3 bases, and 22 bases lay between the germline ends. The data derive from a study of Ad26.COV2.S vaccination and SARS-CoV-2 variants. Measured with immunoSEQ multiplex PCR; TCRdb has only the in-frame clones, and not every one. Among more than 300,000 clones listed, roughly 86% were seen once. This sample's treatment: 15 to 20 received Ad26.COV2.S at low or high dose, single or two shots; 5 received placebo; per-sample allocation not given. On day 63 after the first injection, vaccine and placebo recipients gave samples.

Sequences were derived from peripheral blood, sampled in a trial of Ad26.COV2.S vaccine versus placebo. This receptor was identified in a person between 18 and 60 years old who received the Ad26.COV2.S COVID-19 vaccine or a placebo. This rearrangement joins TRBV19 to TRBJ1-5, with D maybe TRBD1 (5 bases). As DNA, the CDR3 is TGTGCCACCACCGACCCCAATACAGGAATCAATCAGCCCCAGCATTTT. It codes for CATTDPNTGINQPQHF. The complete variable domain, with remaining parts taken from reference TRBV19 and TRBJ1-5, reads DGGITQSPKYLFRKEGQNVTLSCEQNLNHDAMYWYRQDPGQGLRLIYYSQIVNDFQKGDIAEGYSVSREKKESFPLTVTSAQKNPTAFYLCATTDPNTGINQPQHFGDGTRLSIL.